The 14 T cell receptor beta chains listed next were all sequenced from one sample in a study of beta chain features in type 1 diabetes. Whole-study results and caveats: TCRB CDR3s from Type 1 diabetes patients were moderately but significantly shorter in all four CD4+ subsets.

These receptors have no identified antigens. The entirety of the isolated RNA underwent reverse transcription, so expressed TCRB transcripts were sequenced. Profiling relied on immunoSEQ multiplex PCR, and the TCRdb table lists in-frame clones only, not all of them. The table has around 56,000 clones, around half seen once; the top ten hold 2.6%. Sequenced material: Tregs from blood. The source is a woman in her 40s with type 1 diabetes.

The rearrangement joins TRBV6-1 to TRBJ1-5; TRBD1 matches at 11 bases. There are 14 residues in the CDR3. V shed 7 bases and J 7 bases; nucleotides not matched to a gene: 6. The germline V gene encodes CDR1 MNHNS and CDR2 SASEGT. The DNA of the CDR3 is TGTGCCAGCACCGGACAGGGGGCCGGACAGCCCCAGCATTTT. It encodes CASTGQGAGQPQHF.

In DNA form, the CDR3 reads TGCGCCAGCAGACACGGGACAGATCTTAACTATGGCTACACCTTC. Protein sequence: CASRHGTDLNYGYTF. This chain joins TRBV4-3 and TRBJ1-2; 7 bases map to TRBD1. From germline, CDR1 is LGHNA and CDR2 YSLEER. V lost 6 bases, J lost 1 base, and 8 bases stayed unmatched. This CDR3 region has 15 residues.

The DNA of the CDR3 is TGTGCCAGCAGCCCCCGGGACAGGGGGCGAGGAGGCTACACCTTC. It yields the protein CASSPRDRGRGGYTF. The chain has TRBV7-2 and TRBJ1-2, with 12 bases aligning to TRBD1. This CDR3 region has 15 residues. CDR1 is SGHTA, CDR2 FQGNSA, per germline. V shed 5 bases, J shed 8 bases, and the junction held 9 bases outside the gene matches.

The chain carries TRBV29-1 and TRBJ1-3, with TRBD1 identical over 7 bases. V was clipped by 6 bases and J by 2 bases; unmatched bases: 1. This CDR3 contains 12 residues. Germline values: CDR1 SQVTM, CDR2 ANQGSEA. The CDR3 region is CSVQGAGNTIYF. The CDR3 coding sequence is TGCAGCGTGCAGGGGGCTGGAAACACCATATATTTT.

The V gene is TRBV28, the J gene TRBJ2-1; possible D gene TRBD2, 5 bases. Trimming took 1 base from V and 2 from J, leaving 6 bases between them. This CDR3 has 14 residues. Germline V gene data show CDR1 as MDHEN and CDR2 as SYDVKM. The CDR3: CASSLSGTYNEQFF. The CDR3 nucleotides read TGTGCCAGCAGTTTATCGGGAACCTACAATGAGCAGTTCTTC. The full variable domain, rest sourced from reference TRBV28 and TRBJ2-1, is DVKVTQSSRYLVKRTGEKVFLECVQDMDHENMFWYRQDPGLGLRLIYFSYDVKMKEKGDIPEGYSVSREKKERFSLILESASTNQTSMYLCASSLSGTYNEQFFGPGTRLTVL.

In this sample, this clone turned up a few times. In the same sample, other DNA sequences code for this CDR3. J is TRBJ2-5 and V is TRBV5-4; D is possibly TRBD2 (7 bases). This CDR3 is 15 amino acids long. Germline lookup yields CDR1 SGHNT and CDR2 YYREEE (reference sequence). V dropped 0 bases and J dropped 5 bases, with 14 bases sitting between them. CDR3 residues: CASSLAGGGRETQYF. CDR3 in DNA: TGTGCCAGCAGCTTGGCGGGGGGCGGGCGGGAGACCCAGTACTTC.

This clone has a handful of counts. The chain uses TRBV19 and TRBJ1-4, with D maybe TRBD1 (5 bases). Germline-derived CDR1 and CDR2 are LNHDA and SQIVND (reference sequence). The germline V and J ends were trimmed by 3 bases and 8 bases, with 13 bases remaining between them. CDR3 length: 14 amino acids. In DNA form, the CDR3 reads TGTGCCAGTAGTATCGAGTTGACAGCAGAAAAACTGTTTTTT. Amino acid sequence: CASSIELTAEKLFF.

This clone was found a few times. The chain joins TRBV4-1 to TRBJ2-1, with 9 bases identical to TRBD2. Trimming at V came to 1 base and at J to 12 bases, leaving 4 bases not matched to a gene. Germline V CDR1 and CDR2: MGHRA, YSYEKL. The CDR3 extends over 13 amino acids. The CDR3 sequence is CASSQALAGSQFF. The CDR3 DNA sequence: TGCGCCAGCAGCCAAGCTCTAGCGGGGTCGCAGTTCTTC.

The rearrangement uses TRBV6-5 and TRBJ2-3, with 10 bases matching TRBD1. The germline V gene encodes CDR1 MNHEY and CDR2 SVGAGI. The V segment lost 2 bases and the J segment 5 bases; nucleotides outside the gene matches: 4. This CDR3 contains 15 residues. The CDR3 DNA sequence: TGTGCCAGCAGTTACGGGGGACAGGGGATAGATACGCAGTATTTT. This translates into CASSYGGQGIDTQYF.

There are a few counts of this clone. This chain connects TRBV5-1 to TRBJ1-5; D call uncertain. V was clipped by 0 bases and J by 4 bases, with 5 bases between them. The germline gives CDR1 SGHRS, CDR2 YFSETQ. The CDR3 covers 13 residues. As DNA, the CDR3 is TGCGCCAGCAGCTTGGGTCTTAATCAGCCCCAGCATTTT. Translation: CASSLGLNQPQHF.

This clone was picked up a small number of times. The V call is TRBV7-2, the J call TRBJ1-1; 9 nucleotides match TRBD1. CDR3 length: 14 amino acids. With V trimmed by 5 bases and J by 4 bases, 5 bases remained unmatched. Germline V gene sequence: CDR1 SGHTA, CDR2 FQGNSA. Here the CDR3 DNA reads TGTGCCAGCAGCCGACAGGGGGGAAGCACTGAAGCTTTCTTT. Encoded protein: CASSRQGGSTEAFF.

DNA for the CDR3: TGTGCCAGCAGTGAGGGGACTAGCGCATACAATGAGCAGTTCTTC. It yields the protein CASSEGTSAYNEQFF. The chain recombines TRBV2 with TRBJ2-1; TRBD2 aligns across 10 bases. The V gene's germline CDR1 is SNHLY and CDR2 FYNNEI. V shed 3 bases and J 4 bases; nucleotides not matched to a gene: 3. CDR3 length: 15 amino acids.

The rearrangement uses TRBV19 and TRBJ2-7, with 9 bases lining up with TRBD1. The CDR3 covers 15 residues. V lost 6 bases and J lost 2; bases outside the gene matches: 8. Germline V CDR1 and CDR2: LNHDA, SQIVND (reference sequence). CDR3 nucleotides: TGTGCCAGTAGACAAAGACAGGGGGGGCCCTACGAGCAGTACTTC. Translation gives CASRQRQGGPYEQYF. Looking up the rest from reference TRBV19 and TRBJ2-7 gives the full variable domain: DGGITQSPKYLFRKEGQNVTLSCEQNLNHDAMYWYRQDPGQGLRLIYYSQIVNDFQKGDIAEGYSVSREKKESFPLTVTSAQKNPTAFYLCASRQRQGGPYEQYFGPGTRLTVT.

The rearrangement uses TRBV11-2 and TRBJ2-7, with 7 bases identical to TRBD2. Germline lookup yields CDR1 SGHAT and CDR2 FQNNGV. The V segment lost 5 bases and the J segment 0 bases; nucleotides outside the gene matches: 7. This CDR3 region has 15 residues. The CDR3 nucleotides are TGTGCCAGCAGCCCATTGGGCGGGAGCTCCTACGAGCAGTACTTC. It translates to CASSPLGGSSYEQYF.